This T cell receptor (beta chain) was found in a study of blood T cell repertoires in COVID-19. As for the study in general: Whether acute or convalescent, the COVID-19 samples came from the United States, Italy and Spain. Sources were T cells, B-cell-depleted T cells, or PBMCs; the material itself was cDNA or gDNA.

The germline CDR1 and CDR2 sequences are LGHDT and YNNKEL (reference sequence). CDR3 length: 14 amino acids. Trimming took 5 bases from V and 4 from J, leaving 14 bases between them. How the authors handled the data: Nucleated cell counts were estimated from reference gene primer amplification. Sequencing used immunoSEQ multiplex PCR; TCRdb keeps in-frame clones, though not all of them. V, J and clone size are those of that table, while D and trimming were read from the DNA. Of approximately 240,000 clones listed, less than 85% are singletons. The sample holds a few counts of this clone. Sequenced material: peripheral blood. This chain connects TRBV3-1 (or the pseudogene TRBV3-2) to TRBJ1-2; no definite D call. This sequence originates from an elderly woman with active or convalescent COVID-19. The CDR3: CASSDRGSGYGYTF. In nucleotides, the CDR3 is TGTGCCAGCAGCGATCGAGGGAGCGGCTATGGCTACACCTTC.